The subject of this entry is one TCR beta chain. These data come from a study of blood T cell repertoires in COVID-19. For the study at large: COVID-19 samples collected from the United States, Italy and Spain covered acute and convalescent phases. Nucleic acid was either cDNA or gDNA, and it came from T cells, B-cell-depleted T cells, or PBMCs.

As handled by the study authors: Reference gene primers were amplified, and this amplification served to estimate nucleated cell counts. Sequenced by immunoSEQ multiplex PCR; TCRdb stores in-frame clones only, minus some. V and J calls and clone size come straight from that table; D and trimming were deduced from the DNA. The table has 200,000 to 250,000 clones, about four fifths seen once. The sequence derives from a man between 60 and 75 years old who had recovered from COVID-19. Sequencing was carried out using PBMCs or T cells enriched from blood (not recorded which).

The CDR3 sequence is CASSLLGGGSTREDTQYF. The CDR3 DNA sequence: TGTGCCAGCAGCCTCCTCGGCGGGGGGAGTACGCGAGAAGATACGCAGTATTTT. The chain is built from TRBV7-9 and TRBJ2-3, with 8 bases aligning to TRBD2. Germline CDR1 is SEHNR and CDR2 is FQNEAQ (reference sequence). The CDR3 has 18 amino acids. V gave up 5 bases and J gave up 5 bases; unmatched junction bases: 18.